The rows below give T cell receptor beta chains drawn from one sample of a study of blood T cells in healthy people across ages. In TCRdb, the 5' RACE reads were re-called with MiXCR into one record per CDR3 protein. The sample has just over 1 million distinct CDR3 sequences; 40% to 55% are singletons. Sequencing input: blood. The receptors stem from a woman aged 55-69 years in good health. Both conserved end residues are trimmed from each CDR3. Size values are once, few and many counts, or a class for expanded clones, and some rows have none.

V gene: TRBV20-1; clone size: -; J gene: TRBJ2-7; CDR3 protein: SARDLEGLRYEQY
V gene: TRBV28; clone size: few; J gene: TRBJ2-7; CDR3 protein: ASSQSGNSYEQY
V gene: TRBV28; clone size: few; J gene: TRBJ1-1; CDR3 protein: ASSLPGNTEAF
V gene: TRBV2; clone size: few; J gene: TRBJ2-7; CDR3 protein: ASKGQTGNYAYEQY
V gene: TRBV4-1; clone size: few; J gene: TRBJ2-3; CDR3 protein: ASSQGGLEIDTQY
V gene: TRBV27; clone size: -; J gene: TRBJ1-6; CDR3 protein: ASSAFNSPLH
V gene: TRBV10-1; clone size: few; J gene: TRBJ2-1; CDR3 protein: ASSESGNEQF
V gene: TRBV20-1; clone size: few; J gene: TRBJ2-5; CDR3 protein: SARALYPGRDIETQY
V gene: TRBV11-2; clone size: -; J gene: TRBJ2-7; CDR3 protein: ASSLTPARAYEQY
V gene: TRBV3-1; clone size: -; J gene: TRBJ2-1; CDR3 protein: ASSLPNHGEQF
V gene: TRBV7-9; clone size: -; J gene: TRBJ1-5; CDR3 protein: ASSSEVQGAGQPQH
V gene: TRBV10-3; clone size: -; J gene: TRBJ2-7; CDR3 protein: AISDSPTGTPRYYEQY
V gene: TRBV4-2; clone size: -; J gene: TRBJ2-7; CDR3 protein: ASSQGRSSESSYEQY
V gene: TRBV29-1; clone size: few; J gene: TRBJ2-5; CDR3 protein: SVPLLGETQY
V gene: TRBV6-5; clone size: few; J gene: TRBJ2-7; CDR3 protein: ASSYHGNSYEQY
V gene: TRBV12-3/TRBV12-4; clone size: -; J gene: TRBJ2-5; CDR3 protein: AYLARQETQY
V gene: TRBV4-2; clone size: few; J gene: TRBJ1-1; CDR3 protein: ASWGPPPTEAF
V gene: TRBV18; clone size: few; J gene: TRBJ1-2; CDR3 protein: ASSPELRDGGSYGYT
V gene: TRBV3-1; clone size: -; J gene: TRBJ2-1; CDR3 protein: ASSHQTYNEQF
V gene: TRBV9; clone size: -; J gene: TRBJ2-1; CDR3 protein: ASSILGTSGYNEQF
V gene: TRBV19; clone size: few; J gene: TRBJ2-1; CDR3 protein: ASSVSGAYNEQF
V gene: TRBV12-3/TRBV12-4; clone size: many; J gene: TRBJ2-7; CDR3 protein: ASSPKYEQY
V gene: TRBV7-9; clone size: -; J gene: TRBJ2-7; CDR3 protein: ASSPFPEAGYEQY
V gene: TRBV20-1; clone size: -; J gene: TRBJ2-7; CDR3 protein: SGAGSYEQY
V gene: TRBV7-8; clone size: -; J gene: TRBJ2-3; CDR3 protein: AGGSGTTDTQY
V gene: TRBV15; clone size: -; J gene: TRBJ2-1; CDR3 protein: ATSGELGRVANEQF
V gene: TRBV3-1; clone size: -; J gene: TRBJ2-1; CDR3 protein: ASSQEVGLRYNEQF
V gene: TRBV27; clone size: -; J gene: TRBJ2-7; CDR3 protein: ASSLLRNLAYEQY
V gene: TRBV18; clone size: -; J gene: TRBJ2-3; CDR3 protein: ASSPQLQGRTDTQY
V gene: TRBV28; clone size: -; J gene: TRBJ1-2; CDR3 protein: TSTQLVGGGYT
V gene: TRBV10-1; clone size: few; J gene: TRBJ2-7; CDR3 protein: ASSERPSGPQY
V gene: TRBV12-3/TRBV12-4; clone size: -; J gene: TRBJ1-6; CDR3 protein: ASSLRTGTGSPLH
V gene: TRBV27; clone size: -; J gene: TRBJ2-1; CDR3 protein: ASSSGVDEQF
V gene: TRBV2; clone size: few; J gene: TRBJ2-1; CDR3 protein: ASIQGHNEQF
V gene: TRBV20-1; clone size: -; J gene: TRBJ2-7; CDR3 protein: RARDLTGRRATSYEQY
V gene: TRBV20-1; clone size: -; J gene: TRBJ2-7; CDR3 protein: SATEGTMGYEQY
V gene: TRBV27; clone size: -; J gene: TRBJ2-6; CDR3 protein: ASRKGASGANVLT
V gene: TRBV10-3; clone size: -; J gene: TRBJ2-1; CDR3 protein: AISEGTSGYNEQF
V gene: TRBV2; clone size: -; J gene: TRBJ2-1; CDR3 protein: ASSQTLAGRNEQF
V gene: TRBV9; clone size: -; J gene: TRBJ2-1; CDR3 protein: ASSGDLRSYNEQF
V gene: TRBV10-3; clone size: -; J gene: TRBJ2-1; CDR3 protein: ATGTSGRSSYNEQF
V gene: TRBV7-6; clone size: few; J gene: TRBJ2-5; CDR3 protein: ASSFSGTGGETQY
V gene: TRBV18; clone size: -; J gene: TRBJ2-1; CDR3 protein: TSSTLGGDNEQF
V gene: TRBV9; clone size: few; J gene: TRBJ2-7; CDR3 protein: ASSVGIGGHSLLEQY
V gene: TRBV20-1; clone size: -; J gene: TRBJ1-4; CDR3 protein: SATTGTEQKLF
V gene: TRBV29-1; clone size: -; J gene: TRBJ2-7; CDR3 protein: SVEDGTYEQY
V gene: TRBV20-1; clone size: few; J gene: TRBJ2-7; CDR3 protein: SAGGGQGSYEQY
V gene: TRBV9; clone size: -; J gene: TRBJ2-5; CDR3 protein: ASSAIHPRAGGPQETQY
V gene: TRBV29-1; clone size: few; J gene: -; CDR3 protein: SVTGLVGRQNIQY
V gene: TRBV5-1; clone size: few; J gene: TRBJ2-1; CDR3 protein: ASSPSGSDYNEQF
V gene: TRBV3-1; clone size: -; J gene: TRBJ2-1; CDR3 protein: ASSQDSGRACNEQF